The 11 T cell receptor beta chains below all came from one sample that was sequenced in a study of human T cells and chemical hapten exposure. Time point defined: patch test 1, 2 weeks after DPC sensitization. Regarding treatment: therapeutic diphenylcyclopropenone sensitization with weekly scalp DPC. TCRdb processed the RACE reads anew with MiXCR; each CDR3 protein has one entry. The sample lists 75,000 to 100,000 distinct CDR3 sequences; roughly an eighth were seen once. Specimen: whole blood, collected in connection with sensitization to the hapten diphenylcyclopropenone (DPC). These receptors were taken from a woman in her thirties or forties with alopecia areata. Some clones in this sample may be carry-over from other donors' samples.

This clonotype has only a few counts. The chain uses TRBV7-9 and TRBJ1-2; weak D call: TRBD1 (5 bases). In germline, CDR1 is SEHNR, CDR2 FQNEAQ (reference sequence). Trimming left V 6 bases short and J 4 bases short, with 12 bases between. CDR3 size: 13 residues. The CDR3 region is CASRPDSTYGYTF. The CDR3 DNA reads as TGTGCCAGCAGGCCAGACAGTACCTATGGCTACACCTTC.

The chain is built from TRBV20-1 and TRBJ1-5; D is unclear. This CDR3 has 16 amino acids. Per the germline V gene, CDR1 is DFQATT and CDR2 is SNEGSKA (reference sequence). The V and J ends lost 5 bases and 0 bases respectively, with 17 bases between them. The CDR3 coding sequence is TGCAGTGCTGCCTCGAGCGGGAGATATAGCAATCAGCCCCAGCATTTT. It translates to CSAASSGRYSNQPQHF.

This chain's CDR3 is CASTPGPSSGRFGYEQYF. CDR3 coding DNA: TGTGCCAGCACCCCGGGACCCTCTAGCGGGAGGTTCGGTTACGAGCAGTACTTC. The rearrangement links TRBV12-3 or TRBV12-4 to TRBJ2-7; the match to TRBD2 covers 11 bases. The CDR3 extends over 18 amino acids. The J segment lost 4 bases and the V segment lost 7 bases, leaving 18 bases of the junction unmatched.

This clonotype appeared many times. This chain uses TRBV5-6 with TRBJ1-2; 7 bases fit TRBD1. The CDR3 sequence is 13 residues long. V shed 3 bases, J shed 8 bases, and the junction held 7 bases outside the gene matches. Germline V gene lookup returns CDR1 SGHDT and CDR2 YYEEEE. CDR3 nucleotides: TGTGCCAGCAGCTCCCCCGACAGGGAAGGCTACACCTTC. Residues: CASSSPDREGYTF.

The chain links TRBV6-2 or TRBV6-3 to TRBJ2-5, with D unresolved. The germline V gene encodes CDR1 MNHEY and CDR2 SVGEGT. Trimming removed 3 bases from V and 2 bases from J, with 7 bases in between. The CDR3 totals 13 residues. CDR3 protein: CASSYLIQETQYF. In nucleotides, the CDR3 is TGTGCCAGCAGTTATTTGATACAAGAGACCCAGTACTTC.

A few counts support this clonotype. The V gene is TRBV21-1, the J gene TRBJ1-2; TRBD1, the table's D call, lacks a check against the DNA. TRBV21-1 is a pseudogene segment. The CDR3 length is 14 residues. The CDR3 bases are TGTGCCAGCAGCACCGGACAGCGCCCGTATGGCTACACCTTC. Translation: CASSTGQRPYGYTF.

V and J are TRBV7-3 and TRBJ1-1, with 9 positions matching TRBD1. CDR1 is SGHTA, CDR2 FQGTGA, per germline. The CDR3 consists of 16 residues. J lost 4 bases, V lost 5 bases, and 11 bases had no gene match. The CDR3 DNA reads TGTGCCAGCAGCCCTACCAGGGACAGGGCGGTCACTGAAGCTTTCTTT. Its translation is CASSPTRDRAVTEAFF.

In its sample, this clonotype was seen a few times. The rearrangement links TRBV4-1 to TRBJ1-2, with D perhaps TRBD1 (6 bases). CDR1 is MGHRA and CDR2 is YSYEKL in the germline V gene. The V end was cut by 3 bases, the J end by 0 bases, with 17 bases between. The CDR3 is made up of 17 amino acids. This CDR3 is CASSQGPGHGANYGYTF. The CDR3 DNA reads TGCGCCAGCAGCCAGGGCCCGGGACATGGAGCTAACTATGGCTACACCTTC.

The table lists this clonotype with a few counts. The chain uses TRBV20-1 and TRBJ2-5, with D tentatively TRBD1 or TRBD2 (5 bases each). The germline CDR1 and CDR2 sequences are DFQATT and SNEGSKA (reference sequence). V was shortened by 3 bases and J by 5 bases, with 19 bases between the two germline ends. The CDR3 is 15 amino acids. This chain's CDR3 is CSARLPGALLETQYF. CDR3 DNA sequence: TGCAGTGCTAGGCTCCCCGGGGCATTGTTGGAGACCCAGTACTTC.

The chain recombines TRBV12-3 or TRBV12-4 with TRBJ2-6; the match to TRBD1 covers 7 bases. The CDR3 spans 16 residues. V trimming: 7 bases; J trimming: 2 bases; junction bases outside the gene matches: 8. The CDR3 DNA sequence: TGTGCCAGCAATTCCTTACAGGGGACTGGGGCCAACGTCCTGACTTTC. Translated: CASNSLQGTGANVLTF.

This clonotype was detected a few times. The V gene is TRBV20-1, the J gene TRBJ2-1; 10 bases agree with TRBD2. Trimming took 4 bases from V and 8 from J; bases not matched to a gene: 14. Per germline, CDR1 DFQATT and CDR2 SNEGSKA (reference sequence). This CDR3 comprises 16 residues. The CDR3 nucleotides are TGCAGTGCTATACACCCAAGCGGGAGGGGGAGCGATGAGCAGTTCTTC. Translating gives CSAIHPSGRGSDEQFF.